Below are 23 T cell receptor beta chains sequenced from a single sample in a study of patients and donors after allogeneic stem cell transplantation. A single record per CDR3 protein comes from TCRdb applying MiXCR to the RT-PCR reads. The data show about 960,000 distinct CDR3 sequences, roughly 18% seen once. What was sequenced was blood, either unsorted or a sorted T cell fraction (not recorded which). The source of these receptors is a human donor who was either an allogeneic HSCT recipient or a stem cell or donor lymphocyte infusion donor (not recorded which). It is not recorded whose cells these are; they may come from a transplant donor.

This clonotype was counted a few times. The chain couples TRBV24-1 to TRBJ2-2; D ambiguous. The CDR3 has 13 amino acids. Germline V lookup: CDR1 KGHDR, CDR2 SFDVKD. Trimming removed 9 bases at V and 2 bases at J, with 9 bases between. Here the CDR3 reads CATSRRNTGELFF. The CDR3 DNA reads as TGTGCCACCTCCAGGAGAAACACCGGGGAGCTGTTTTTT.

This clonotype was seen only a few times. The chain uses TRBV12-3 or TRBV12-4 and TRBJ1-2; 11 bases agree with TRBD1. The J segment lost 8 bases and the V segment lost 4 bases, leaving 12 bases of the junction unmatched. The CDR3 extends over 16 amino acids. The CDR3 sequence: CASSSPLGQGAWGYTF. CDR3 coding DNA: TGTGCCAGCAGTTCACCCCTTGGACAGGGGGCTTGGGGCTACACCTTC.

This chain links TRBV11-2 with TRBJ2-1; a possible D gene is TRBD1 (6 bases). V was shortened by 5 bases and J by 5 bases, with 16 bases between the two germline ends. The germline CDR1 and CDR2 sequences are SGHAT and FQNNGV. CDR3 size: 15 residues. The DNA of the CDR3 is TGTGCCAGCAGCCCCGGACTGGGGACAAACAATGAGCAGTTCTTC. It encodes CASSPGLGTNNEQFF.

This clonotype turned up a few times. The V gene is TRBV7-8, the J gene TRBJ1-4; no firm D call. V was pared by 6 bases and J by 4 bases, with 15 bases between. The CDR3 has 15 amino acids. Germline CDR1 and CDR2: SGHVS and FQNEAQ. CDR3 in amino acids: CASSSEGSVNEKLFF. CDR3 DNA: TGTGCCAGCAGTTCCGAGGGATCGGTTAATGAAAAACTGTTTTTT. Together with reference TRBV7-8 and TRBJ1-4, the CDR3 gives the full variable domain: GAGVSQSPRYKVAKRGQDVALRCDPISGHVSLFWYQQALGQGPEFLTYFQNEAQLDKSGLPSDRFFAERPEGSVSTLKIQRTQQEDSAVYLCASSSEGSVNEKLFFGSGTQLSVL.

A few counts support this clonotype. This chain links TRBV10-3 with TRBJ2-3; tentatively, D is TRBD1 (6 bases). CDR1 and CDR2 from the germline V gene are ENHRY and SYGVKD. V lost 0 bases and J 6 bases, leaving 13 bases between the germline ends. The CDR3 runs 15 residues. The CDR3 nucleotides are TGTGCCATCAGTGAGTCGAGGACAGATCCTGATACGCAGTATTTT. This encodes CAISESRTDPDTQYF.

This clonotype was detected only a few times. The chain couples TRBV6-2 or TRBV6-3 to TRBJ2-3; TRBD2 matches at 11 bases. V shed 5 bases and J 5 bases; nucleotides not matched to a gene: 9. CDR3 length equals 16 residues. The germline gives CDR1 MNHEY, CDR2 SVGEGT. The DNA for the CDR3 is TGTGCCAGCAGTCCAACTAGCGGGGGCACGAGAGATACGCAGTATTTT. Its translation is CASSPTSGGTRDTQYF.

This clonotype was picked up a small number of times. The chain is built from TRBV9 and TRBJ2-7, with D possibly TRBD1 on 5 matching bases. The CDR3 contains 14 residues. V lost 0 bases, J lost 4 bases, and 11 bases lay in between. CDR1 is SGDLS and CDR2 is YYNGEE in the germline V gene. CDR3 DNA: TGTGCCAGCAGCGTAGGAGACAGCCGTTACGAGCAGTACTTC. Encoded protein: CASSVGDSRYEQYF.

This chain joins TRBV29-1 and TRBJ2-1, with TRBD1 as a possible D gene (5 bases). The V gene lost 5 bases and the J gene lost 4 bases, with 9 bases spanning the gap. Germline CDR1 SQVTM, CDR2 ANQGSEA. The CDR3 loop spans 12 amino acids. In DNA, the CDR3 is TGCAGCGTTTCAAAGGGGTACAATGAGCAGTTCTTC. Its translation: CSVSKGYNEQFF.

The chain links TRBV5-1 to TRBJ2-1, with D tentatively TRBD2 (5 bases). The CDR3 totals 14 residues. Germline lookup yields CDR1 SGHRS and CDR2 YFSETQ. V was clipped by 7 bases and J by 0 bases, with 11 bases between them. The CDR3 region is CASSDSSSYNEQFF. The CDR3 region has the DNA TGCGCCAGCTCGGACTCCAGCTCCTACAATGAGCAGTTCTTC.

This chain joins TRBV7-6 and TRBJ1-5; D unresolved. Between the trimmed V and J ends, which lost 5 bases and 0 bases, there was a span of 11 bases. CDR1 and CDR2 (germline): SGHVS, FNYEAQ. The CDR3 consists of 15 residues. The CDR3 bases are TGTGCCAGCAGCACAACCGGTCATAGCAATCAGCCCCAGCATTTT. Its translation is CASSTTGHSNQPQHF.

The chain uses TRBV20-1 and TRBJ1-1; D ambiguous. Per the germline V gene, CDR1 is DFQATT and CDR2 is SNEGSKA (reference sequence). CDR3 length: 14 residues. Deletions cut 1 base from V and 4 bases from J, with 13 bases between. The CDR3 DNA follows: TGCAGTGCTAGAGGCATGGGGATGACCACTGAAGCTTTCTTT. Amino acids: CSARGMGMTTEAFF.

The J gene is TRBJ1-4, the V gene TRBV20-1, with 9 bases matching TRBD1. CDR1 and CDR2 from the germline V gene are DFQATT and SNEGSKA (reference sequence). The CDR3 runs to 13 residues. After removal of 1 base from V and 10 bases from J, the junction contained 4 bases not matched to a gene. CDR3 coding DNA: TGCAGTGCTAGAGGCGGGACAGGGATAAAACTGTTTTTT. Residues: CSARGGTGIKLFF.

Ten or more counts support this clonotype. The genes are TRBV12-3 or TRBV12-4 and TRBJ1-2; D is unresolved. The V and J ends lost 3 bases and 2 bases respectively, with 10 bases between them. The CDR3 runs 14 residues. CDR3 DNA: TGTGCCAGCAGTTTGACCGATCTGAACTATGGCTACACCTTC. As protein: CASSLTDLNYGYTF.

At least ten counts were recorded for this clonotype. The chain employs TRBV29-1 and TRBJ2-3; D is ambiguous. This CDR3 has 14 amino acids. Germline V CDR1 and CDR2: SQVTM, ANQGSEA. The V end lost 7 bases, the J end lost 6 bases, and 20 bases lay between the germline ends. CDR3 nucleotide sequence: TGCAGCGCGAATGAGGTGCTCGCCGCTGATACGCAGTATTTT. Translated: CSANEVLAADTQYF.

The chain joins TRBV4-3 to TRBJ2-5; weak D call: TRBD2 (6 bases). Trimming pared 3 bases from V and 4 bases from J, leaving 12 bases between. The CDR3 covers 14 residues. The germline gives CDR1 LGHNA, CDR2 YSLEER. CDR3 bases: TGCGCCAGCAGCCAGACTAGTTCGGGAGAGACCCAGTACTTC. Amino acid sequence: CASSQTSSGETQYF.

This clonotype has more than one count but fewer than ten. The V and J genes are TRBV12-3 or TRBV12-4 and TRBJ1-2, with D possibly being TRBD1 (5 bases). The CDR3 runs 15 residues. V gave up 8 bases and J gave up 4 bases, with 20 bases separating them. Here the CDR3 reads CASLRREGLPYGYTF. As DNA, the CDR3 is TGTGCCAGCCTCCGCCGGGAGGGGCTGCCCTATGGCTACACCTTC.

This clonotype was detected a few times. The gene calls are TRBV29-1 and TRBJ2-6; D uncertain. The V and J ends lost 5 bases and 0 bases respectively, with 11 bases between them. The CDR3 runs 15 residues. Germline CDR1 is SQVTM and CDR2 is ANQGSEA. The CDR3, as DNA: TGCAGCGTTCACGGTGGCAGCTCTGGGGCCAACGTCCTGACTTTC. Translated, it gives CSVHGGSSGANVLTF.

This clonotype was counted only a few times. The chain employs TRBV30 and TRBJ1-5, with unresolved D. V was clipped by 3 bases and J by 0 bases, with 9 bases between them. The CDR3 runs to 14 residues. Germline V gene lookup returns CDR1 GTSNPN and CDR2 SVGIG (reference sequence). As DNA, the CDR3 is TGTGCCTGGAGAGCAGTCAATAGCAATCAGCCCCAGCATTTT. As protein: CAWRAVNSNQPQHF.

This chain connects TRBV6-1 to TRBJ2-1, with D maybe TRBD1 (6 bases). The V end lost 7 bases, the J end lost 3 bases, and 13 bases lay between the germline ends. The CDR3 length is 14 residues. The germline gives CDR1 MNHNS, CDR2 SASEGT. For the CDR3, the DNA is TGTGCCAGCATGGGGGCCAGGAACTACAATGAGCAGTTCTTC. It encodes CASMGARNYNEQFF.

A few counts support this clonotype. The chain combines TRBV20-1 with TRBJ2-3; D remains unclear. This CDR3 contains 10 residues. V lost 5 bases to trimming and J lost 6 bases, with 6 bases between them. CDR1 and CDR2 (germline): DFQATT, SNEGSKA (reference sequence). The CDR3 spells CSAVSDTQYF. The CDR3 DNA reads TGCAGTGCTGTCTCCGATACGCAGTATTTT.

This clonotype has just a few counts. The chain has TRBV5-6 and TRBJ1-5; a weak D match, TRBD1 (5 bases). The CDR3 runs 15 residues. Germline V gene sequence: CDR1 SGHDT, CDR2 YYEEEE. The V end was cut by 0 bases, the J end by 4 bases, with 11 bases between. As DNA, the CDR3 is TGTGCCAGCAGCTTGGCCACAGGTTTTAATCAGCCCCAGCATTTT. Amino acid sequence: CASSLATGFNQPQHF.

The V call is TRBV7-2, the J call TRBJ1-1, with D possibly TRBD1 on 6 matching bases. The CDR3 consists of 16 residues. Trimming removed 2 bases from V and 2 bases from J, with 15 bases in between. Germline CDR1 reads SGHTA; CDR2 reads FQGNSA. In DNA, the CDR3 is TGTGCCAGCAGCTTAAACGGGGGGCAGGTAAACACTGAAGCTTTCTTT. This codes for CASSLNGGQVNTEAFF.

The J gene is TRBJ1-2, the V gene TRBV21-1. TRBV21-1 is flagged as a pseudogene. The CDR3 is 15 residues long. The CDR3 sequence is CASSKEGTGKNGYTF. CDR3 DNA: TGTGCCAGCAGCAAAGAGGGAACCGGCAAAAATGGCTACACCTTC.